Listed below are T cell receptor beta chains from one sample, sequenced in a study of CD8+ T cells in alopecia areata. Sequenced by immunoSEQ multiplex PCR; TCRdb stores in-frame clones only, minus some. The sample includes about 200,000 clones, around two fifths of them seen just once. The sample consisted of CD4+ T cells sorted from blood, taken between weeks 30 and 35, from a patient treated with tofacitinib. The receptors were sampled from a human donor with alopecia areata. Each CDR3 is given with its conserved first and last residue. The order of the fields is D gene, clone size, V gene, J gene, CDR3 protein, CDR3 DNA. The D gene is left open where the match is weak. Clone size is not always given. Where it is, it says once, few, many or a class for expanded clones.

>-|-|TRBV2|TRBJ2-3
CASRVGGTLTHTDTQYF
TGTGCCAGCAGGGTCGGTGGTACACTTACACACACAGATACGCAGTATTTT
>-|-|TRBV5-6|TRBJ2-5
CASSLAQQETQYF
TGTGCCAGCAGCTTGGCGCAGCAAGAGACCCAGTACTTC
>-|-|TRBV7-8|TRBJ1-2
CASSSRRQVPGGYTF
TGTGCCAGCAGCTCTCGTCGACAGGTCCCCGGAGGCTACACCTTC
>TRBD1|-|TRBV5-1|TRBJ2-7
CASSWVASGGSYEQYF
TGCGCCAGCAGCTGGGTGGCGTCAGGGGGCTCCTACGAGCAGTACTTC
>TRBD2|-|TRBV29-1|TRBJ2-3
CSVIGRATDTQYF
TGCAGCGTTATCGGGAGGGCCACAGATACGCAGTATTTT
>-|few|TRBV5-1|TRBJ1-2
CASSLAYDSYGYTF
TGCGCCAGCAGCTTGGCATACGACAGTTATGGCTACACCTTC
>-|-|TRBV6-5|TRBJ1-2
CASSYRQSNYGYTF
TGTGCCAGCAGTTACAGACAGTCTAACTATGGCTACACCTTC
>-|few|TRBV7-9|TRBJ1-1
CASSRESGWTEAFF
TGTGCCAGCAGCCGGGAATCAGGGTGGACTGAAGCTTTCTTT
>-|few|TRBV6-6|TRBJ1-2
CASSAGRGYGYTF
TGTGCCAGCAGCGCGGGGCGCGGCTATGGCTACACCTTC
>TRBD1|-|TRBV7-9|TRBJ1-1
CASSLGDRENTEAFF
TGTGCCAGCAGCTTAGGTGACAGGGAGAACACTGAAGCTTTCTTT
>TRBD2|few|TRBV11-2|TRBJ2-1
CASSSQAPYSGRANEQFF
TGTGCCAGCAGCTCCCAAGCCCCCTATAGCGGGAGGGCCAATGAGCAGTTCTTC
>-|few|TRBV7-8|TRBJ2-1
CASSLGPGIGNEQFF
TGTGCCAGCAGCTTGGGTCCCGGGATAGGGAATGAGCAGTTCTTC
>-|few|TRBV18|TRBJ2-5
CATVGQSKETQYF
TGTGCCACCGTAGGACAGAGTAAAGAGACCCAGTACTTC
>-|few|TRBV15|TRBJ1-2
CATSRDRGNYGYTF
TGTGCCACCAGCAGAGATCGGGGCAACTATGGCTACACCTTC
>TRBD2|-|TRBV4-2|TRBJ2-3
CASSQTPPASGGAADTQYF
TGTGCCAGCAGCCAAACCCCCCCGGCTAGCGGGGGGGCCGCAGATACGCAGTATTTT
>-|-|TRBV5-6|TRBJ1-3
CASSLVGPGNTIYF
TGTGCCAGCAGCTTGGTAGGGCCTGGAAACACCATATATTTT
>-|many|TRBV6-5|TRBJ1-4
CASGEGFNEKLFF
TGTGCCAGCGGGGAAGGGTTTAATGAAAAACTGTTTTTT
>-|many|TRBV11-2|TRBJ2-6
CASSPSLVANVLTF
TGTGCCAGCAGCCCTTCGCTTGTGGCCAACGTCCTGACTTTC
>TRBD1|few|TRBV30|TRBJ2-2
CAWSVPDRVGELFF
TGTGCCTGGAGTGTCCCCGACAGGGTGGGGGAGCTGTTTTTT
>-|-|TRBV29-1|TRBJ2-3
CSVEDTDTQYF
TGCAGCGTTGAGGACACAGATACGCAGTATTTT
>TRBD1|-|TRBV9|TRBJ1-1
CASSAQQGRTEAFF
TGTGCCAGCAGCGCCCAACAGGGGAGGACTGAAGCTTTCTTT
>-|-|TRBV19|TRBJ1-6
CASSGYGFNSPLHF
TGTGCCAGTAGTGGATACGGATTTAATTCACCCCTCCACTTT
>TRBD1|few|TRBV29-1|TRBJ2-7
CSVEGQGLAEQYF
TGCAGCGTTGAGGGACAGGGCTTGGCCGAGCAGTACTTC
>-|-|TRBV7-6|TRBJ2-2
CASSPRPGTFTGELFF
TGTGCCAGCAGCCCCCGACCCGGGACGTTCACCGGGGAGCTGTTTTTT
>-|-|TRBV30|TRBJ1-1
CAGTNMNTEAFF
TGTGCCGGGACAAATATGAACACTGAAGCTTTCTTT
>-|-|TRBV30|TRBJ1-5
CAWSLDSNQPQHF
TGTGCCTGGAGTTTGGATAGCAATCAGCCCCAGCATTTT
>TRBD1|-|TRBV5-1|TRBJ2-7
CASSSPGQTYEQYF
TGCGCCAGCAGCTCGCCGGGACAGACCTACGAGCAGTACTTC
>TRBD2|-|TRBV30|TRBJ2-1
CAWARTSGRTQFF
TGTGCCTGGGCTCGGACTAGCGGGAGGACGCAGTTCTTC
>-|-|TRBV7-3|TRBJ2-4
CASSVTGKDIQYF
TGTGCCAGCAGCGTTACAGGGAAGGACATTCAGTACTTC
>-|-|TRBV5-1|TRBJ2-5
CASSLVSGVNQETQYF
TGCGCCAGCAGCTTGGTCTCCGGGGTAAACCAAGAGACCCAGTACTTC
>-|-|TRBV27|TRBJ1-1
CASSLGVMNTEAFF
TGTGCCAGCAGTTTAGGGGTGATGAACACTGAAGCTTTCTTT
>-|-|TRBV30|TRBJ2-5
CAWSVDTQYF
TGTGCCTGGAGTGTCGACACCCAGTACTTC
>-|-|TRBV5-4|TRBJ1-1
CASSLAGDTEAFF
TGTGCCAGCAGCTTGGCAGGGGACACTGAAGCTTTCTTT
>-|-|TRBV9|TRBJ2-7
CASSVEGTYYEQYF
TGTGCCAGCAGCGTAGAAGGGACATACTACGAGCAGTACTTC
>-|-|TRBV27|TRBJ2-4
CATKGFSGPPKNIQYF
TGTGCCACCAAGGGATTTTCGGGCCCCCCCAAAAACATTCAGTACTTC
>TRBD1|few|TRBV2|TRBJ2-3
CASSEEQGTTDTQYF
TGTGCCAGCAGTGAGGAACAGGGGACAACAGATACGCAGTATTTT
>-|-|TRBV6-6|TRBJ1-1
CASSVPGPEAFF
TGTGCCAGCAGTGTTCCAGGCCCTGAAGCTTTCTTT
>-|few|TRBV2|TRBJ2-7
CASSEERVSSYEQYF
TGTGCCAGCAGTGAGGAAAGGGTCAGCTCCTACGAGCAGTACTTC
>-|-|TRBV5-1|TRBJ2-7
CASSLWTGYEQYF
TGCGCCAGCAGCCTTTGGACCGGCTACGAGCAGTACTTC
>-|-|TRBV7-6|TRBJ1-1
CASSYGVGQGTEAFF
TGTGCCAGCAGTTACGGAGTGGGGCAAGGCACTGAAGCTTTCTTT
>-|-|TRBV6-5|TRBJ1-5
CASSYSRRVDQPQHF
TGTGCCAGCAGTTACTCGAGAAGAGTCGATCAGCCCCAGCATTTT
>TRBD1|-|TRBV9|TRBJ2-3
CASSPRTGITDTQYF
TGTGCCAGCAGCCCCAGGACAGGGATCACAGATACGCAGTATTTT
>-|-|TRBV19|TRBJ2-7
CASSKADSYEQYF
TGTGCCAGTAGTAAGGCGGACTCCTACGAGCAGTACTTC
>-|-|TRBV29-1|TRBJ1-1
CSVGGRMNTEAFF
TGCAGCGTGGGGGGGAGGATGAACACTGAAGCTTTCTTT
>-|few|TRBV11-2|TRBJ2-4
CASSSIVDGNKNIQYF
TGTGCCAGCAGCTCAATTGTGGACGGAAACAAAAACATTCAGTACTTC
>-|-|TRBV7-3|TRBJ1-1
CASSPTSGPSEAFF
TGTGCCAGCAGCCCTACAAGCGGGCCTTCTGAAGCTTTCTTT
>-|-|TRBV30|TRBJ1-4
CAWSRGAGRTNEKLFF
TGTGCCTGGAGTCGAGGCGCAGGGAGAACTAATGAAAAACTGTTTTTT
>-|-|TRBV11-1|TRBJ2-7
CASSSDDSGIINYEQYF
TGTGCCAGCAGCTCGGACGACTCAGGAATTATAAACTACGAGCAGTACTTC
>TRBD1|-|TRBV18|TRBJ1-2
CASSPRQGGYGYTF
TGTGCCAGCTCACCCCGACAGGGGGGCTATGGCTACACCTTC
>-|-|TRBV7-2|TRBJ1-1
CASSRRGLPEAFF
TGTGCCAGCAGCCGCAGAGGGCTCCCTGAAGCTTTCTTT
>-|-|TRBV25-1|TRBJ2-7
CASSEPLGLTYEQYF
TGTGCCAGCAGTGAACCCCTCGGGCTTACGTACGAGCAGTACTTC
>-|-|TRBV30|TRBJ2-7
CAGTLEAGYEQYF
TGTGCCGGGACACTGGAGGCCGGGTACGAGCAGTACTTC